These T cell receptor beta chains were read from a single sample in a study of cytomegalovirus exposure and HLA in healthy donors. Generated by immunoSEQ multiplex PCR, the TCRdb table keeps only in-frame clones and is missing some. The sample has roughly 160,000 clones, 70% to 90% seen once. The sequenced material came from PBMCs. These receptors were obtained from a man aged 18 to 29 in good health and CMV-seropositive. CDR3s include the opening cysteine and the closing phenylalanine or tryptophan. The order of the fields is V gene, J gene, clone size, D gene, CDR3 DNA, CDR3 protein. A D gene is named only where the DNA matches it firmly. Not all rows give a size; the values are once, few, many and, for expanded clones, a class.

V gene: TRBV30
J gene: TRBJ1-2
clone size: -
D gene: TRBD1
CDR3 DNA: TGTGCCTGCGACAGGGGAGGGTATGGCTACACCTTC
CDR3 protein: CACDRGGYGYTF

V gene: TRBV9
J gene: TRBJ1-1
clone size: -
D gene: -
CDR3 DNA: TGTGCCAGCAGCGTAGGTATCAGTAACACTGAAGCTTTCTTT
CDR3 protein: CASSVGISNTEAFF

V gene: TRBV2
J gene: TRBJ2-3
clone size: -
D gene: -
CDR3 DNA: TGTGCCAGCAGTCGAAACGGTCAGGGCACAGATACGCAGTATTTT
CDR3 protein: CASSRNGQGTDTQYF

V gene: TRBV7-6
J gene: TRBJ2-2
clone size: -
D gene: -
CDR3 DNA: TGTGCCAGCAGCTCGACAACTAACACCGGGGAGCTGTTTTTT
CDR3 protein: CASSSTTNTGELFF

V gene: TRBV19
J gene: TRBJ1-4
clone size: once
D gene: -
CDR3 DNA: TGTGCCAGTAGTATCAGCCCGAGGGAAAAACTGTTTTTT
CDR3 protein: CASSISPREKLFF

V gene: TRBV9
J gene: TRBJ1-4
clone size: -
D gene: TRBD1
CDR3 DNA: TGTGCCAGCAGCGTAGGCATCTCGGGACAGGGGAGAGAAAAACTGTTTTTT
CDR3 protein: CASSVGISGQGREKLFF

V gene: TRBV15
J gene: TRBJ2-1
clone size: -
D gene: -
CDR3 DNA: TGTGCCACCAGCAGAGATTTCGATGAGCAGTTCTTC
CDR3 protein: CATSRDFDEQFF

V gene: TRBV7-6
J gene: TRBJ1-6
clone size: -
D gene: -
CDR3 DNA: TGTGCCAGCAGCCCATCTCGGGGAAGGGATTCACCCCTCCACTTT
CDR3 protein: CASSPSRGRDSPLHF

V gene: TRBV5-6
J gene: TRBJ1-2
clone size: -
D gene: -
CDR3 DNA: -
CDR3 protein: CASSYFGTGSVVDTF

V gene: TRBV5-1
J gene: TRBJ2-2
clone size: -
D gene: -
CDR3 DNA: TGCGCCAGCAGCTTGGGAGGGCCCGGGGAGCTGTTTTTT
CDR3 protein: CASSLGGPGELFF

V gene: TRBV7-8
J gene: TRBJ1-1
clone size: -
D gene: TRBD1
CDR3 DNA: TGTGCCAGCAGCCCAGACAGAGTACAGGGGTGGTCTTTCTTT
CDR3 protein: CASSPDRVQGWSFF

V gene: TRBV7-9
J gene: TRBJ1-2
clone size: once
D gene: TRBD1
CDR3 DNA: TGTGCCAGCAGCTCCCAAGCCGGGACGGACAGGGGAGGCTACACCTTC
CDR3 protein: CASSSQAGTDRGGYTF

V gene: TRBV12-5
J gene: TRBJ2-5
clone size: -
D gene: -
CDR3 DNA: TGTGCTAGTTTGCAGGTGGAGACCCAGTACTTC
CDR3 protein: CASLQVETQYF

V gene: TRBV10-1
J gene: TRBJ2-1
clone size: -
D gene: TRBD1
CDR3 DNA: TGCGCCGGCACAGGGACAGACGACTCCCTATACAATGAGCAGTTCTTC
CDR3 protein: CAGTGTDDSLYNEQFF

V gene: TRBV15
J gene: TRBJ1-3
clone size: -
D gene: -
CDR3 DNA: TGTGCCACCCAGGCGGGACGCTCTGGAAACACCATATATTTT
CDR3 protein: CATQAGRSGNTIYF

V gene: TRBV5-4
J gene: TRBJ2-3
clone size: -
D gene: TRBD1
CDR3 DNA: TGTGCCAGCAGCGCCCGGGACAGTAGCACAGATACGCAGTATTTT
CDR3 protein: CASSARDSSTDTQYF

V gene: TRBV5-1
J gene: TRBJ2-1
clone size: -
D gene: -
CDR3 DNA: TGCGCCAGCAGCCTGCTAGCCGTTGGCAATGAGCAGTTCTTC
CDR3 protein: CASSLLAVGNEQFF

V gene: TRBV5-1
J gene: TRBJ2-3
clone size: -
D gene: -
CDR3 DNA: TGCGCCAGCAGCTTGGACACAAAAGATACGCAGTATTTT
CDR3 protein: CASSLDTKDTQYF

V gene: TRBV5-5
J gene: TRBJ1-2
clone size: once
D gene: -
CDR3 DNA: TGTGCCAGCAGCTTGCGGGGAAACTATGGCTACACCTTC
CDR3 protein: CASSLRGNYGYTF

V gene: TRBV14
J gene: TRBJ1-2
clone size: -
D gene: TRBD1
CDR3 DNA: TGTGCCAGCAGCCATGGACAGGATTATAACTATGGCTACACCTTC
CDR3 protein: CASSHGQDYNYGYTF

V gene: TRBV7-2
J gene: TRBJ1-2
clone size: -
D gene: TRBD1
CDR3 DNA: TGTGCCAGCAGGCGCGGGACAGGGGGCTTCAGAAACTATGGCTACACCTTC
CDR3 protein: CASRRGTGGFRNYGYTF

V gene: TRBV5-5
J gene: TRBJ2-7
clone size: -
D gene: -
CDR3 DNA: TGTGCCAGCAGCTTGATCACTAGTCGTACCTACGAGCAGTACTTC
CDR3 protein: CASSLITSRTYEQYF

V gene: TRBV27
J gene: TRBJ1-6
clone size: -
D gene: TRBD1
CDR3 DNA: TGTGCCAGCAGTTTCCGGGACAGGGTTACGAATTCACCCCTCCACTTT
CDR3 protein: CASSFRDRVTNSPLHF

V gene: TRBV5-1
J gene: TRBJ2-2
clone size: -
D gene: TRBD2
CDR3 DNA: TGCGCCAGCAGCTTGGCCCCTAGCGGGGGTGCCGGGGAGCTGTTTTTT
CDR3 protein: CASSLAPSGGAGELFF

V gene: TRBV7-3
J gene: TRBJ2-2
clone size: -
D gene: TRBD2
CDR3 DNA: TGTGCCAGCAGCCCTCCGGTAGCGGGGGGGCGGACCGGGGAGCTGTTTTTT
CDR3 protein: CASSPPVAGGRTGELFF

V gene: TRBV7-2
J gene: TRBJ2-1
clone size: few
D gene: -
CDR3 DNA: TGTGCCAGCAGCTTTTGGTTGACCCGTGACTATCACAATGAGCAGTTCTTC
CDR3 protein: CASSFWLTRDYHNEQFF

V gene: TRBV7-2
J gene: TRBJ2-3
clone size: -
D gene: TRBD2
CDR3 DNA: TGTGCCAGCAGCTTAGGGGGGCGGGGGGGCGTAGATACGCAGTATTTT
CDR3 protein: CASSLGGRGGVDTQYF

V gene: TRBV16
J gene: TRBJ2-3
clone size: -
D gene: -
CDR3 DNA: TGTGCCAGCAGCCAATGGTTCGGGTTACCCACAGATACGCAGTATTTT
CDR3 protein: CASSQWFGLPTDTQYF

V gene: TRBV27
J gene: TRBJ1-5
clone size: few
D gene: -
CDR3 DNA: TGTGCCAGCAGTTTACGGGAGAATCAGCCCCAGCATTTT
CDR3 protein: CASSLRENQPQHF

V gene: TRBV2
J gene: TRBJ1-1
clone size: -
D gene: -
CDR3 DNA: TGTGCCAGCAGGGTCGAGGGTCAGGGGACTGAAGCTTTCTTT
CDR3 protein: CASRVEGQGTEAFF

V gene: TRBV7-9
J gene: TRBJ2-3
clone size: -
D gene: TRBD1
CDR3 DNA: TGTGCCAGCAGCCAAAAGCCAGGGGGCCGGGCAGATACGCAGTATTTT
CDR3 protein: CASSQKPGGRADTQYF

V gene: TRBV6-4
J gene: TRBJ2-2
clone size: -
D gene: -
CDR3 DNA: TGTGCCAAATCTTCCCCGGACTCACAGAACACCGGGGAGCTGTTTTTT
CDR3 protein: CAKSSPDSQNTGELFF

V gene: TRBV19
J gene: TRBJ2-3
clone size: -
D gene: TRBD1
CDR3 DNA: TGTGCCAGTAGTACCATCGACAGGGCGGAAGATACGCAGTATTTT
CDR3 protein: CASSTIDRAEDTQYF

V gene: TRBV7-9
J gene: TRBJ1-6
clone size: -
D gene: TRBD1
CDR3 DNA: TGTGCCAGCAGCCCGACCTGGGGACAGGGAGATTCACCCCTCCACTTT
CDR3 protein: CASSPTWGQGDSPLHF

V gene: TRBV4-1
J gene: TRBJ1-1
clone size: -
D gene: -
CDR3 DNA: TGCGCCAGCAGCCAAATAGGAGGTGTAGTTACCGGATCTGAAGCTTTCTTT
CDR3 protein: CASSQIGGVVTGSEAFF

V gene: TRBV19
J gene: TRBJ2-6
clone size: -
D gene: -
CDR3 DNA: TGTGCCAGTACCCCTTATGGACATAGTCTCCCGGGCTCTGGGGCCAACGTCCTGACTTTC
CDR3 protein: CASTPYGHSLPGSGANVLTF

V gene: TRBV5-1
J gene: TRBJ2-7
clone size: -
D gene: -
CDR3 DNA: TGCGCCAGCAGCTTGGTGCTACCTTTAGGAGGCGAGCAGTACTTC
CDR3 protein: CASSLVLPLGGEQYF

V gene: TRBV6-1
J gene: TRBJ1-5
clone size: few
D gene: -
CDR3 DNA: TGTGCCAGCAGCGGGGGTCACCTCAATCAGCCCCAGCATTTT
CDR3 protein: CASSGGHLNQPQHF

V gene: TRBV2
J gene: TRBJ2-3
clone size: -
D gene: TRBD2
CDR3 DNA: TGTGCCAGCAGTGAAGTTCGGGGGGTGACAGATACGCAGTATTTT
CDR3 protein: CASSEVRGVTDTQYF

V gene: TRBV15
J gene: TRBJ1-2
clone size: -
D gene: -
CDR3 DNA: TGTGCCACCAGCAGAGACGAGTTTAGTGGCTACACCTTC
CDR3 protein: CATSRDEFSGYTF

V gene: TRBV7-6
J gene: TRBJ2-1
clone size: few
D gene: -
CDR3 DNA: TGTGCCAGCAGCCCGAGTAGACAGCTGCAGTTCTTC
CDR3 protein: CASSPSRQLQFF

V gene: TRBV4-1
J gene: TRBJ1-2
clone size: -
D gene: -
CDR3 DNA: TGCGCCAGCAGCCAAGGGACAGCCTTCGCGGGCTACACCTTC
CDR3 protein: CASSQGTAFAGYTF

V gene: TRBV4-2
J gene: TRBJ1-1
clone size: -
D gene: -
CDR3 DNA: TGTGCCAGCAGCCAAGATATACAAGAGAACACTGAAGCTTTCTTT
CDR3 protein: CASSQDIQENTEAFF

V gene: TRBV6-5
J gene: TRBJ2-7
clone size: once
D gene: -
CDR3 DNA: TGTGCCAGCAGCCCCACAGGGACCTACGAGCAGTACTTC
CDR3 protein: CASSPTGTYEQYF

V gene: TRBV2
J gene: TRBJ1-2
clone size: -
D gene: -
CDR3 DNA: TGTGCCTCTCAGGGCGGCTTCTATGGCTACACCTTC
CDR3 protein: CASQGGFYGYTF

V gene: TRBV4-3
J gene: TRBJ2-7
clone size: -
D gene: -
CDR3 DNA: TGCGCCAGCAGCCAAGATCGGACACAGGGCGGAGAGCGGTACTTC
CDR3 protein: CASSQDRTQGGERYF

V gene: TRBV25-1
J gene: TRBJ1-1
clone size: -
D gene: -
CDR3 DNA: TGTGCCAGCAGTGCCCTCAATTTGGGGGGCACTGAAGCTTTCTTT
CDR3 protein: CASSALNLGGTEAFF